The clone carrying this TCR beta chain was seen a few times. The antigen is unknown. The investigators reverse transcribed all of the isolated RNA, so they sequenced expressed TCRB transcripts. Sequenced by immunoSEQ multiplex PCR; TCRdb stores in-frame clones only, minus some. The data hold about 320,000 clones, with 13% to 15% observed a single time. The V segment lost 5 bases and the J segment 5 bases; nucleotides outside the gene matches: 11. This CDR3 spans 15 amino acids. CDR1 and CDR2 from the germline V gene are SSHAT and FNYEAQ (reference sequence). This sample was included in a study of beta chain features in type 1 diabetes. Study-level findings and limits: TCRB CDR3s from Type 1 diabetes patients were moderately but significantly shorter in all four CD4+ subsets. Cells expressing TCR highly could be over-represented by cDNA sequencing.

Cells sorted by CD45RO/CCR7/CD25/CD127/CD95/CD27 comprised CD4+ naive, central memory, regulatory and stem cell-like memory cells. The chain couples TRBV7-7 to TRBJ2-5, with 7 bases identical to TRBD1. Sequencing used central memory CD4+ T cells from blood. This clonotype was obtained from a man aged 25 to 45 in good health. The CDR3 DNA reads TGTGCCAGCAGCCATCAGGCAACAGGGGCGGAGACCCAGTACTTC. Residues: CASSHQATGAETQYF.